This TCR beta chain was identified in a study of T cells in Graves' hyperthyroidism and ophthalmopathy. The CDR3 regions of TCR beta were amplified from RNA transcripts. TCR CDR3 regions were first amplified by RT-PCR with HTBI primers. TCRdb recomputed calls from the multiplex PCR reads with MiXCR, one row per CDR3 protein. Of nearly 750,000 distinct CDR3 sequences in the sample, under 45% are singletons; the top ten hold roughly 30%. The CDR3 sequence is 14 residues long. The ends were cut back, 3 bases at V and 2 bases at J, with 10 bases in the middle. CDR1 and CDR2 (germline): LNHDA, SQIVND (reference sequence). In regard to this clonotype: What it binds is unknown. A much more abundant neighbour one base away suggests this may be a read error. The CDR3 does not close with the conserved phenylalanine or tryptophan, likely indicating a read error.

Whole-study results and caveats: Clonotypes that were expanded in thyroid above 0.001 mostly appeared in blood too.

This TCR came from a middle-aged woman with Graves' hyperthyroidism. The gene calls are TRBV19 and TRBJ1-2; no reliable D call. Material: blood. The CDR3 DNA reads TGTGCCAGTAGTATGGAGTTGTGGAACTATGGCTACACCCTC. This gives the protein CASSMELWNYGYTL.